Below, 5 T cell receptor beta chains from the same sample are listed, as sequenced in a study of T cells after yellow fever vaccination. TCRdb analysed the 5' RACE reads with MiXCR anew, one entry per CDR3 protein. The top ten hold approximately 2.5% of the sample, which has some 160,000 distinct CDR3 sequences, almost 7% seen once. This specimen consisted of CD4+ T cells sorted from PBMCs, obtained 5 days after the first yellow fever vaccination. These TCRs come from a man aged 18 to 30 who received the YFV17D yellow fever vaccine.

The sample holds many counts of this clonotype. V is TRBV5-1 and J is TRBJ1-1; D is ambiguous. V lost 3 bases and J lost 5, with 11 bases in between. The CDR3 length is 13 residues. Germline V CDR1 and CDR2: SGHRS, YFSETQ. For the CDR3, the DNA is TGCGCCAGCAGCTCTCCGGACGGGACTGAAGCTTTCTTT. Translation gives CASSSPDGTEAFF.

This clonotype has a count of ten or more. The chain joins TRBV10-3 to TRBJ2-2; no reliable D call. This CDR3 spans 13 amino acids. Germline CDR1 reads ENHRY; CDR2 reads SYGVKD. V was pared by 11 bases and J by 5 bases, with 15 bases between. CDR3 sequence (DNA): TGTGCCGCTTGGAGTTCGGTGACCGGGGAGCTGTTTTTT. Its protein is CAAWSSVTGELFF.

This clonotype was observed a handful of times. V is TRBV18 and J is TRBJ2-3; D is undetermined. Germline assignment: CDR1 KGHSH and CDR2 LQKENI. The length of the CDR3 is 15 residues. Trimming removed 2 bases from V and 0 bases from J, with 9 bases in between. This chain's CDR3 is CASSPVLSSTDTQYF. In DNA, the CDR3 is TGTGCCAGCTCACCAGTACTGTCTAGCACAGATACGCAGTATTTT.

In this sample, this clonotype turned up many times. The rearrangement links TRBV7-8 to TRBJ2-7; D is possibly TRBD1 (5 bases). Per germline, CDR1 SGHVS and CDR2 FQNEAQ. The V gene lost 0 bases and the J gene lost 3 bases, with 9 bases spanning the gap. The CDR3 runs 14 residues. The CDR3 DNA is TGTGCCAGCAGCTTAGCGCAGGGCCTCTACGAGCAGTACTTC. Amino acid sequence: CASSLAQGLYEQYF. Looking up the rest from reference TRBV7-8 and TRBJ2-7 gives the full variable domain: GAGVSQSPRYKVAKRGQDVALRCDPISGHVSLFWYQQALGQGPEFLTYFQNEAQLDKSGLPSDRFFAERPEGSVSTLKIQRTQQEDSAVYLCASSLAQGLYEQYFGPGTRLTVT.

In this sample, this clonotype turned up many times. The gene calls are TRBV5-1 and TRBJ2-2; D is possibly TRBD1 (5 bases). The germline V gene has CDR1 SGHRS and CDR2 YFSETQ. CDR3 length: 15 amino acids. Trimming took 0 bases from V and 6 from J, leaving 12 bases between them. Here the CDR3 DNA reads TGCGCCAGCAGCTTGGCGCAGGGCGTTCCCGGGGAGCTGTTTTTT. It encodes CASSLAQGVPGELFF.